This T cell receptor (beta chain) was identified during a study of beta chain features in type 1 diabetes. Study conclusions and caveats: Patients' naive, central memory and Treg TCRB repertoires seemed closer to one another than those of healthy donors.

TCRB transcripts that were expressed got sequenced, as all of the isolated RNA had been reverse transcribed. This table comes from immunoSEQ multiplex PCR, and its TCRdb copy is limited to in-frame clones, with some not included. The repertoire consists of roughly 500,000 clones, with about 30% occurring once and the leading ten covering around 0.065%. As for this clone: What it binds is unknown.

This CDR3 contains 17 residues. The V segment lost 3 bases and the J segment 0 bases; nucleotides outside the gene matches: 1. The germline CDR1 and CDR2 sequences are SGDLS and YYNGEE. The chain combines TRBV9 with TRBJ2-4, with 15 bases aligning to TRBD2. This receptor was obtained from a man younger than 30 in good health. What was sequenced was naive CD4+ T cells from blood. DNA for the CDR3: TGTGCCAGCAGCGGGGGACTAGCGGGAGGAGCCAAAAACATTCAGTACTTC. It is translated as CASSGGLAGGAKNIQYF.